This entry is about one TCR beta chain. The antigen remains unidentified. The data were obtained in a study of siplizumab effects on memory and regulatory T cells. The study's findings and limits: Under siplizumab, an average around 69% of mappable alloreactive CD4+ clones were Treg-derived, compared with approximately 30% in controls. Some alloreactive sequences were traceable to unstimulated CD4+ memory cells, and siplizumab significantly reduced them. For siplizumab cultures, the suppressive function of their proliferating Tregs was not confirmed.

Repertoires were generated with immunoSEQ multiplex PCR, while TCRdb's copy carries only in-frame clones and drops some. The sample lists more than 45,000 clones, nearly 98% occurring once. Germline CDR1 reads MNHNY; CDR2 reads SVGAGI (reference sequence). The CDR3 consists of 14 residues. With V trimmed by 5 bases and J by 3 bases, 5 bases remained unmatched. The chain joins TRBV6-6 to TRBJ2-7; TRBD1 aligns across 9 bases. The TCR comes from a human donor in good health. What was sequenced was naive CD4+ T cells sorted from blood. The CDR3, as DNA: TGTGCCAGCAGTAGGGACAGGGTCGACTACGAGCAGTACTTC. It specifies CASSRDRVDYEQYF.